This T cell receptor (beta chain) was sequenced for a study of graft-versus-host responses after intestinal transplantation (dated by TCRdb to about 2021). Background on the whole study: The transplants that recipients received were multivisceral, liver-intestinal, or isolated intestinal. Every recipient was given anti-thymocyte globulin induction, followed by approximately three years of maintenance tacrolimus and steroids. After intestinal transplantation, graft-versus-host and host-versus-graft alloreactive T cell clones were followed in the graft, circulation and bone marrow using bulk TCR-beta CDR3 sequencing. To identify alloreactive clones, pre-transplant mixed lymphocyte reaction products were sequenced and compared with unstimulated pre-transplant donor and recipient T cells. The cohort enrolled 24 intestinal transplant recipients, one of whom was a retransplant, and a few patients without pretransplant specimens were excluded. Donor T cell macrochimerism was defined as a peak of at least 4% donor T cells among recipient peripheral blood mononuclear cells. Samples from a few later patients were sequenced in-house on an Illumina MiSeq with MiXCR processing rather than by the commercial service. The paper as a whole reports these results and caveats: GvH clones turned up in recipient bone marrow, with some appearing earlier in ileal mucosa or blood, a pattern consistent with an intestinal mucosal origin. In patients with donor T cell macrochimerism, the allografts had high GvH to HvG T cell clonal ratios. Peak levels of circulating GvH clones were associated with declines in HvG clones early after transplant. The conclusions were limited by the relatively low number and heterogeneity of the intestinal transplant patients.

As regards this clone: Its recognized antigen is unknown. No base-level quality is on record; no much larger clone is a single base apart.

Blood samples were collected up to 4 times in the first month after transplant and then at least monthly when available. The method behind the library was the immunoSEQ multiplex PCR assay. Adaptive Biotechnologies carried out high-throughput TCR-beta CDR3 sequencing of genomic DNA for most patients. On the authors' methods: Adaptive's ImmunoSEQ software supplied the TCR sequencing data for approximately 18 patients, while MiXCR and VDJtools were used to process a few other patients. CDR3 nucleotide sequences shared between donor and recipient were removed because their origin could not be assigned. To be classed as alloreactive, a clone needed at least 2-fold expansion over unstimulated cells and a minimum CFSE-low frequency of 0.002% (template counts) or 0.001% (read counts). Mappable clones were those detected in sequenced pre-transplant spleen, lymph node, or MLR CFSE-low populations of the donor or recipient. Cumulative frequency of alloreactive clones was calculated as a percentage of all sequences weighted by copy number. TCRdb retrieved this table from immuneACCESS and kept in-frame rearrangements only. Not all clones are present; in checked studies, unresolved V genes account for under half, and no reason is known for the remainder. That table furnishes V, J and clone size, whereas the DNA furnished D and trimming. This sample lists under 50,000 clones; 89% were detected once. About 7% of the sample is in the top ten clones.

Looking up the germline V gene (reference sequence) yields CDR1 SEHNR and CDR2 FQNEAQ. The CDR3 goes from the cysteine to the phenylalanine over 14 residues. The kept DNA is CDR3 alone, 42 bases in frame from the first base. V loses 0 bases, J loses 5 bases, and the germline ends lie 10 bases apart. Rearrangement joined TRBV7-9 to TRBJ2-5; the D gene assignment is ambiguous. The clonotype originates from a human patient who received an intestinal transplant, so some T cells may come from the graft donor. Sample: PBMCs, taken 260 to 270 days after transplant. This receptor has the CDR3 CASSLAGYAETQYF. The DNA reads as follows: TGTGCCAGCAGCTTAGCGGGGTATGCGGAGACCCAGTACTTC.